This T cell receptor beta chain appears in the sequencing data of a study of early T cells in non-severe SARS-CoV-2 infection. CDR1 and CDR2 from the germline V gene are SGDLS and YYNGEE. This CDR3 comprises 13 residues. V lost 7 bases to trimming and J lost 9 bases, with 17 bases between them. This clonotype occurred many times. A single record per CDR3 protein comes from TCRdb applying MiXCR to the 5' RACE reads. The repertoire includes 20,000 to 25,000 distinct CDR3 sequences, around 4.6% of them detected once, and less than 20% sits in the top ten. The specimen was whole blood. The origin of this receptor is an adult who was a healthcare worker with PCR-confirmed SARS-CoV-2 infection or an uninfected control (not recorded which). The chain recombines TRBV9 with TRBJ2-1; no firm D call. CDR3 nucleotide sequence: TGTGCCAGCGGGCTCCACCCTACAATTGAGCAGTTCTTC. It encodes CASGLHPTIEQFF.